The text below deals with one T cell receptor (beta chain). Amplification of TCR beta CDR3 regions used RNA transcripts. In the first round, RT-PCR was carried out with HTBI primers, and a multiplex PCR formed the second round. TCRdb redid the calling of the multiplex PCR reads with MiXCR, one entry per CDR3 protein. The table has hundreds of thousands of distinct CDR3 sequences, about a fifth seen once. This sample stems from a study of Graves' ophthalmopathy and Graves' hyperthyroidism. This clonotype was obtained from a woman aged 18-29 years with stable Graves' hyperthyroidism. Some clones in this sample may be carry-over from other donors' samples. The sequenced sample was peripheral blood.

The CDR3 bases are TGCGCCAGCAGCTTGGGAAGCGGAGCCCAAGAGACCCAGTACTTC. It is translated as CASSLGSGAQETQYF. The chain combines TRBV5-1 with TRBJ2-5; weak D call: TRBD2 (5 bases). Germline V gene sequence: CDR1 SGHRS, CDR2 YFSETQ. The CDR3 is made up of 15 amino acids. V was shortened by 0 bases and J by 1 base, with 10 bases between the two germline ends.